The 12 T cell receptor beta chains in this list originate from one sample, sequenced in a study of shared clonotypes between healthy human individuals. Only CD45RO-negative cells positively selected for CCR7 counted as naive CD8 cells, so terminally differentiated effector memory CD45RA+ cells were excluded. Produced via immunoSEQ multiplex PCR; TCRdb's table is partial and in-frame only. The sample has about 2.1 million clones, approximately 94% seen once. The sample was naive CD8+ T cells from PBMCs. Every receptor here comes from a young man in good health. Some clones in this sample may be carry-over from other donors' samples.

The chain joins TRBV27 to TRBJ1-2; D remains ambiguous. Germline CDR1 reads MNHEY; CDR2 reads SMNVEV (reference sequence). Trimming left V 3 bases short and J 7 bases short, with 12 bases between. The CDR3 totals 13 residues. CDR3 nucleotides: TGTGCCAGCAGTTTGGGTGAGAGAGGTGGCTACACCTTC. It is translated as CASSLGERGGYTF.

J is TRBJ2-1 and V is TRBV5-1; D gene ambiguous. The germline V and J ends were trimmed by 1 base and 7 bases, with 15 bases remaining between them. CDR3 length: 15 residues. Looked up from germline, CDR1 is SGHRS and CDR2 is YFSETQ. The CDR3 spells CASSLSVLTKNEQFF. In DNA form, the CDR3 reads TGCGCCAGCAGCTTGTCTGTTTTGACAAAGAATGAGCAGTTCTTC.

A single count supports this clone. The chain carries TRBV11-2 and TRBJ2-7, with TRBD2 as a possible D gene (6 bases). The CDR3 has 14 amino acids. With 5 bases removed from V and 6 bases from J, the gap between germline ends came to 17 bases. In germline, CDR1 is SGHAT, CDR2 FQNNGV. Written as DNA, the CDR3 is TGTGCCAGCAGCCACTCTGGAGGCGGGGTCGAGCAGTACTTC. This codes for CASSHSGGGVEQYF. Supplemented by reference TRBV11-2 and TRBJ2-7, the full variable domain reads EAGVAQSPRYKIIEKRQSVAFWCNPISGHATLYWYQQILGQGPKLLIQFQNNGVVDDSQLPKDRFSAERLKGVDSTLKIQPAKLEDSAVYLCASSHSGGGVEQYFGPGTRLTVT.

The chain has TRBV6-1 and TRBJ1-2; 8 bases agree with TRBD1. Germline-derived CDR1 and CDR2 are MNHNS and SASEGT. V lost 3 bases, J lost 4 bases, and 7 bases stayed unmatched. The CDR3 extends over 15 amino acids. DNA of the CDR3: TGTGCCAGCAGTGACGGGACAGGCGTCAGCTATGGCTACACCTTC. This codes for CASSDGTGVSYGYTF.

J is TRBJ1-1 and V is TRBV27; D is unresolved. CDR1 MNHEY and CDR2 SMNVEV come from the germline V gene (reference sequence). V was trimmed by 1 base and J by 6 bases, leaving 12 bases between them. The CDR3 extends over 14 amino acids. The CDR3 here is CASSLYLDSSEAFF. CDR3 DNA sequence: TGTGCCAGCAGTTTATACTTGGACTCGTCTGAAGCTTTCTTT.

J is TRBJ2-7 and V is TRBV2; D remains ambiguous. The CDR3 spans 14 residues. V was cut by 3 bases and J by 7 bases, with 16 bases left in between. The germline V gene encodes CDR1 SNHLY and CDR2 FYNNEI. CDR3 nucleotides: TGTGCCAGCAGTGATCCGGGCAACCCCCGGGAGCAGTACTTC. Amino acid sequence: CASSDPGNPREQYF.

The rearrangement uses TRBV6-6 and TRBJ2-5; TRBD2 aligns across 9 bases. The CDR3 runs 11 residues. V was clipped by 9 bases and J by 4 bases; unmatched bases: 0. The germline gives CDR1 MNHNY, CDR2 SVGAGI (reference sequence). In DNA, the CDR3 is TGTGCCAGTAGCGGGAGAGAGACCCAGTACTTC. This codes for CASSGRETQYF.

V gene TRBV12-5 combines with J gene TRBJ2-1; the D is unclear. Germline CDR1 and CDR2: LGHNT and FRNRAP. CDR3 length equals 17 residues. Trimming stripped 4 bases from V and 4 bases from J, with 20 bases between. The CDR3 sequence is CASGSQNVVGQYNEQFF. The CDR3 DNA is TGTGCTAGTGGTTCCCAAAATGTGGTTGGTCAGTACAATGAGCAGTTCTTC.

This chain joins TRBV30 and TRBJ2-1, with TRBD1 as a possible D gene (5 bases). Germline-derived CDR1 and CDR2 are GTSNPN and SVGIG (reference sequence). The CDR3 spans 12 residues. V lost 3 bases and J 9 bases, leaving 12 bases between the germline ends. The CDR3 coding sequence is TGTGCCTGGAGACAGGCTTCGATTGAGCAGTTCTTC. It encodes CAWRQASIEQFF.

V usage is TRBV7-9 and J usage is TRBJ2-1; TRBD2 agrees at 14 bases. Germline loops: CDR1 SEHNR, CDR2 FQNEAQ (reference sequence). Losses at the gene ends were 5 bases for V and 6 bases for J; bases not matched to a gene: 9. This CDR3 comprises 17 residues. CDR3 sequence (DNA): TGTGCCAGCAGCCCCCCGGGACTAGCGGGAGTAGGCAATGAGCAGTTCTTC. Amino acid sequence: CASSPPGLAGVGNEQFF.

The chain combines TRBV7-8 with TRBJ2-2, with D uncertain. The CDR3 contains 10 residues. V lost 4 bases and J lost 6, with 0 bases in between. Germline CDR1 and CDR2: SGHVS and FQNEAQ. The CDR3 nucleotides read TGTGCCAGCAGCTCCGGGGAGCTGTTTTTT. Translation: CASSSGELFF.

CDR3 residues: CASSPPPGDEQFF. In DNA form, the CDR3 reads TGTGCCAGCTCACCACCTCCGGGAGACGAGCAGTTCTTC. The gene calls are TRBV18 and TRBJ2-1, with D perhaps matching TRBD2 (6 bases). This CDR3 spans 13 amino acids. Trimming removed 0 bases from V and 10 bases from J, with 10 bases in between. Germline CDR1 is KGHSH and CDR2 is LQKENI.